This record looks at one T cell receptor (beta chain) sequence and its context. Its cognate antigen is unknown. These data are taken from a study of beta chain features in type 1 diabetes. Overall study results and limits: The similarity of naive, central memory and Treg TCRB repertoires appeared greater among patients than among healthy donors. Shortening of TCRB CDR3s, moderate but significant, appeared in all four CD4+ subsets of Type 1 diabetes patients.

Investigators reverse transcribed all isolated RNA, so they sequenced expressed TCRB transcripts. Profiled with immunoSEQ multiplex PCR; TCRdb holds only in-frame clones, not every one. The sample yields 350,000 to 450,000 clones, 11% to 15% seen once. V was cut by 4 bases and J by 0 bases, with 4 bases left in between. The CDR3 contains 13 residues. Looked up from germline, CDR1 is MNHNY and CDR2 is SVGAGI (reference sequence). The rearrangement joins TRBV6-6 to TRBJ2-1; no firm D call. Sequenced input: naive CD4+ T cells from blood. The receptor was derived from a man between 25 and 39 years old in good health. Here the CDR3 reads CASSSSSYNEQFF. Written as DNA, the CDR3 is TGTGCCAGCAGTTCGAGCTCCTACAATGAGCAGTTCTTC.